Listed below are T cell receptor beta chains from one sample, sequenced in a study of cytomegalovirus exposure and HLA in healthy donors. Using immunoSEQ multiplex PCR, the repertoire was profiled, and TCRdb retains in-frame clones only, with some absent. The sample has around 180,000 clones, around three quarters seen once; the top ten hold about 0.72%. The sample taken for sequencing was PBMCs. The receptors were sampled from a middle-aged woman in good health and CMV-seronegative. Each CDR3 is given with its conserved first and last residue. Where a row states a size, it is once, few, many or the class of an expanded clone; other rows omit it.

V: TRBV28
size: -
J: TRBJ2-1
length: 15
CDR3: CASSYGASGYNEQFF

V: TRBV10-2
size: -
J: TRBJ2-3
length: 17
CDR3: CASSEAPGTGGRDTQYF

V: TRBV13
size: -
J: TRBJ2-3
length: 15
CDR3: CASSQNLAGTDTQYF

V: TRBV28
size: -
J: TRBJ2-7
length: 13
CDR3: CASSFGREVVQYF

V: TRBV5-1
size: -
J: TRBJ1-2
length: 15
CDR3: CASSLEGRANYGYTF

V: TRBV15
size: -
J: TRBJ2-7
length: 13
CDR3: CATGRDGAQEQYF

V: TRBV11-3
size: -
J: TRBJ2-7
length: 15
CDR3: CASSAGTGGLHEQYF

V: TRBV27
size: -
J: TRBJ1-2
length: 14
CDR3: CASSLSTGTYGYTF

V: TRBV19
size: -
J: TRBJ2-7
length: 18
CDR3: CASSTRFTSGVSSYEQYF

V: TRBV5-1
size: once
J: TRBJ2-3
length: 14
CDR3: CASSPSPRTDTQYF

V: TRBV6-5
size: few
J: TRBJ1-1
length: 15
CDR3: CASSLSTGYNTEAFF

V: TRBV5-6
size: -
J: TRBJ1-5
length: 12
CDR3: CASSEGDQPQHF

V: TRBV2
size: -
J: TRBJ2-1
length: 14
CDR3: CASSPGLADNEQFF

V: TRBV6-1
size: few
J: TRBJ1-2
length: 14
CDR3: CASSEADRTYGYTF

V: TRBV4-1
size: once
J: -
length: 15
CDR3: CASSQEGTGGDEQYF

V: TRBV29-1
size: -
J: TRBJ2-1
length: 13
CDR3: CSVEAGVHNEQFF

V: TRBV7-2
size: -
J: TRBJ2-7
length: 15
CDR3: CASSTGRISSYEQYF

V: TRBV5-1
size: -
J: TRBJ2-3
length: 14
CDR3: CASRRVGDTDTQYF

V: TRBV4-1
size: -
J: TRBJ2-7
length: 11
CDR3: CASSSVYEQYF

V: TRBV27
size: few
J: TRBJ1-1
length: 15
CDR3: CASSPRRSRGTEAFF

V: TRBV4-2
size: once
J: TRBJ2-5
length: 17
CDR3: CASSEGLAGVGSETQYF

V: TRBV10-3
size: few
J: TRBJ1-1
length: 12
CDR3: CAISELGSEAFF

V: TRBV4-2
size: -
J: TRBJ2-2
length: 16
CDR3: CASSQAGASSTGELFF

V: TRBV7-9
size: -
J: TRBJ1-4
length: 16
CDR3: CASSAPNRGTNEKLFF

V: TRBV28
size: few
J: TRBJ2-3
length: 14
CDR3: CASSWRERTDTQYF

V: TRBV5-1
size: -
J: TRBJ2-1
length: 17
CDR3: CASSLRAGTTLYNEQFF

V: TRBV6-5
size: few
J: TRBJ2-7
length: 13
CDR3: CASGQGASYEQYF

V: TRBV18
size: -
J: TRBJ2-1
length: 16
CDR3: CASSPSIRQGASEQFF

V: TRBV6-6
size: -
J: TRBJ2-7
length: 14
CDR3: CASSLTGATYEQYF